The T cell receptor (beta chain) under discussion was sequenced for a study of beta chain features in type 1 diabetes. Germline V CDR1 and CDR2: SGDLS, YYNGEE. CDR3 size: 14 residues. The junction had 3 bases not matched to a gene; V was cut back by 2 bases and J by 6 bases. General study points: Shorter TCRB CDR3s, moderately but significantly so, were found in Type 1 diabetes patients in all four CD4+ subsets. Type 1 diabetes patients had VDJ junctions that carried fewer insertions and more deletions.

A sort by CD45RO/CCR7/CD25/CD127/CD95/CD27 yielded CD4+ naive, central memory, regulatory and stem cell-like memory cells. About this clone itself: Antigen specificity is unknown.

All of the isolated RNA was reverse transcribed, so expressed TCRB transcripts were sequenced. Assay: immunoSEQ multiplex PCR; the TCRdb copy retains only in-frame clones and omits some. The data contain approximately 150,000 clones, around 8.8% of them singletons. V is TRBV9 and J is TRBJ1-4, with 8 bases aligning to TRBD1. The source material was central memory CD4+ T cells from blood. The receptor comes from a man aged 25-45 years with type 1 diabetes. Here the CDR3 DNA reads TGTGCCAGCAGCGTGGGACAGGCATATGAAAAACTGTTTTTT. Translating gives CASSVGQAYEKLFF.